This passage covers 18 T cell receptor beta chains from one sample sequenced in a study of PD-1 blockade in classical Hodgkin lymphoma. Libraries were prepared by immunoSEQ multiplex PCR; TCRdb keeps only in-frame clonotypes and omits some of them. The table includes about 24,000 clones, 65% to 80% detected once. Documented time point: cycle 4 day 1 (C4D1), after five to seven weeks of nivolumab. Each patient's relapse followed autologous stem cell transplantation, and brentuximab vedotin exposure varied. This sample comprised peripheral blood mononuclear cells (PBMCs), obtained before the fourth cycle of nivolumab. Source of these receptors: a human donor with classical Hodgkin lymphoma.

This chain's CDR3 is CASSTGPFSTDTQYF. The CDR3 nucleotides read TGTGCCAGTAGTACCGGACCCTTCAGCACAGATACGCAGTATTTT. This chain joins TRBV19 and TRBJ2-3; D remains ambiguous. V gave up 4 bases and J gave up 0 bases, with 11 bases separating them. Per the germline V gene, CDR1 is LNHDA and CDR2 is SQIVND (reference sequence). There are 15 residues in the CDR3.

This sequence joins TRBV7-2 and TRBJ2-1; possible D gene TRBD2, 5 bases. The CDR3 has 14 amino acids. V was pared by 7 bases and J by 4 bases, with 14 bases between. Germline V gene data show CDR1 as SGHTA and CDR2 as FQGNSA. The CDR3, as DNA: TGTGCCAGCAAAGTGGACTTACTTTACAATGAGCAGTTCTTC. Its protein product is CASKVDLLYNEQFF.

This clone has a handful of counts. The chain uses TRBV15 and TRBJ1-4; D not resolved. Trimming took off 9 bases at V and 0 bases at J, with 14 bases between the two ends. The CDR3 consists of 15 residues. CDR1 LNHNV and CDR2 YYDKDF come from the germline V gene (reference sequence). The CDR3 coding sequence is TGTGCCACAAAGGCCGGGCCAGCAACTAATGAAAAACTGTTTTTT. Translating gives CATKAGPATNEKLFF.

The V and J genes are TRBV19 and TRBJ2-1, with 7 bases fitting TRBD1. The trim removed 5 bases at V and 4 bases at J, leaving 11 bases unmatched. The CDR3 has 16 amino acids. The germline V gene encodes CDR1 LNHDA and CDR2 SQIVND (reference sequence). The DNA for the CDR3 is TGTGCCAGTAGTCGTTTATCGGGACAGTCATACAATGAGCAGTTCTTC. It translates to CASSRLSGQSYNEQFF.

This clone has just a few counts. This chain links TRBV6-5 with TRBJ1-1; TRBD1 agrees at 8 bases. The CDR3 is 13 amino acids. V was pared by 6 bases and J by 12 bases, with 12 bases of the junction left unmatched. CDR1 and CDR2 (germline): MNHEY, SVGAGI. In DNA, the CDR3 is TGTGCCAGCAGACATCAGGGGGCGGCGATATCTTTCTTT. The encoded protein is CASRHQGAAISFF.

The chain combines TRBV5-8 with TRBJ1-1, with D tentatively TRBD1 (5 bases). The CDR3 consists of 19 residues. CDR1 and CDR2 (germline): SGHTS, YDEGEE. Between the trimmed V and J ends, which lost 4 bases and 0 bases, there was a span of 25 bases. The chain's CDR3 is CASSGESASWTLLNTEAFF. CDR3 in DNA: TGTGCCAGCAGCGGCGAATCGGCGTCTTGGACACTTTTGAACACTGAAGCTTTCTTT.

This sequence joins TRBV7-2 and TRBJ2-2; 7 positions match TRBD2. With V trimmed by 7 bases and J by 1 base, 12 bases remained unmatched. Germline lookup yields CDR1 SGHTA and CDR2 FQGNSA. CDR3 length: 17 amino acids. The CDR3 protein is CASTSDIGLGNTGELFF. For the CDR3, the DNA is TGTGCCAGCACCTCTGATATCGGACTAGGGAACACCGGGGAGCTGTTTTTT.

This clone was observed many times. V is TRBV7-9 and J is TRBJ2-7, with TRBD2 matching 10 bases. Trimming cost V 5 bases and J 5 bases; bases outside gene matches: 3. This CDR3 region has 13 residues. Germline-derived CDR1 and CDR2 are SEHNR and FQNEAQ (reference sequence). The CDR3 DNA is TGTGCCAGCAGCCCAACTAGCGGGGACGAGCAGTACTTC. Translated, it gives CASSPTSGDEQYF.

The rearrangement uses TRBV18 and TRBJ2-2; a possible D gene is TRBD2 (5 bases). The germline V and J ends were trimmed by 3 bases and 1 base, with 15 bases remaining between them. In germline, CDR1 is KGHSH, CDR2 LQKENI. This CDR3 has 17 residues. CDR3 in amino acids: CASSPRRTLKNTGELFF. CDR3 coding DNA: TGTGCCAGCTCACCCCGGAGGACGCTGAAGAACACCGGGGAGCTGTTTTTT.

This clone turned up a few times. The rearrangement joins TRBV2 to TRBJ2-5; D possibly uses TRBD1 or TRBD2 (5 bases each). V was clipped by 5 bases and J by 5 bases, with 12 bases between them. Germline lookup yields CDR1 SNHLY and CDR2 FYNNEI. There are 13 residues in the CDR3. The CDR3 sequence is CASSTGPEETQYF. In nucleotides, the CDR3 is TGTGCCAGCAGTACGGGACCCGAGGAGACCCAGTACTTC.

The rearrangement uses TRBV19 and TRBJ2-2; D is undetermined. Germline V lookup: CDR1 LNHDA, CDR2 SQIVND (reference sequence). V was shortened by 7 bases and J by 3 bases, with 12 bases between the two germline ends. This CDR3 spans 14 amino acids. The CDR3 is CASKGQVHTGELFF. The CDR3 bases are TGTGCCAGTAAGGGCCAGGTACACACCGGGGAGCTGTTTTTT.

The chain carries TRBV6-1 and TRBJ1-2; D call uncertain. Germline CDR1 MNHNS, CDR2 SASEGT. Trimming pared 3 bases from V and 0 bases from J, leaving 8 bases between. The CDR3 loop spans 14 amino acids. The DNA of the CDR3 is TGTGCCAGCAGTGACCCACGGACTAACTATGGCTACACCTTC. Translated, it gives CASSDPRTNYGYTF.

J is TRBJ2-2 and V is TRBV7-8; possibly TRBD1 for D (5 bases). Germline V lookup: CDR1 SGHVS, CDR2 FQNEAQ. V lost 5 bases and J 0 bases, leaving 13 bases between the germline ends. The CDR3 is 16 residues long. CDR3 bases: TGTGCCAGCAGCCCTGATGCGACAGCGAACACCGGGGAGCTGTTTTTT. This encodes CASSPDATANTGELFF. The whole variable domain, remainder taken from reference TRBV7-8 and TRBJ2-2, is GAGVSQSPRYKVAKRGQDVALRCDPISGHVSLFWYQQALGQGPEFLTYFQNEAQLDKSGLPSDRFFAERPEGSVSTLKIQRTQQEDSAVYLCASSPDATANTGELFFGEGSRLTVL.

This clone was seen a handful of times. The rearrangement links TRBV7-9 to TRBJ1-4; tentatively, D is TRBD1 (6 bases). The germline V gene has CDR1 SEHNR and CDR2 FQNEAQ (reference sequence). The CDR3 is made up of 14 amino acids. Trimming cost V 3 bases and J 7 bases, with 12 bases left between them. Here the CDR3 DNA reads TGTGCCAGCAGCTTCACAGGGAGCCGTGAAAAACTGTTTTTT. It translates to CASSFTGSREKLFF.

J is TRBJ2-1 and V is TRBV28; weak D call: TRBD2 (5 bases). The length of the CDR3 is 15 residues. Deletions cut 3 bases from V and 0 bases from J, with 9 bases between. The germline V gene encodes CDR1 MDHEN and CDR2 SYDVKM. For the CDR3, the DNA is TGTGCCAGCAGTTTCGAGGGAGTCTCCTACAATGAGCAGTTCTTC. Its translation is CASSFEGVSYNEQFF.

J is TRBJ2-3 and V is TRBV29-1; D call uncertain. This CDR3 comprises 15 residues. V gave up 0 bases and J gave up 2 bases, with 12 bases separating them. Germline CDR1 reads SQVTM; CDR2 reads ANQGSEA. CDR3 in amino acids: CSVEEPPANTDTQYF. CDR3 DNA sequence: TGCAGCGTTGAAGAGCCCCCGGCTAACACAGATACGCAGTATTTT.

The chain recombines TRBV7-8 with TRBJ2-3, with a tentative D call TRBD1 (6 bases). V lost 0 bases to trimming and J lost 3 bases, with 19 bases between them. Germline V lookup: CDR1 SGHVS, CDR2 FQNEAQ. The CDR3 is 18 residues long. The CDR3 nucleotides are TGTGCCAGCAGCTTAGCGCTTCGGTCAGGGGCTAGGACAGATACGCAGTATTTT. It encodes CASSLALRSGARTDTQYF.

The rearrangement uses TRBV11-3 and TRBJ2-1; 8 nucleotides match TRBD1. This CDR3 has 19 residues. Germline V gene lookup returns CDR1 SGHNT and CDR2 YENEEA. V lost 3 bases, J lost 8 bases, and 21 bases stayed unmatched. The CDR3, as DNA: TGTGCCAGCAGCTTTTGGCCGGTCGTAGGACAGGGAATTGGGGATGAGCAGTTCTTC. Amino acids: CASSFWPVVGQGIGDEQFF.